This entry is about one T cell receptor (beta chain). No antigen is known for it. The V gene's germline CDR1 is MGHRA and CDR2 YSYEKL. This CDR3 is built from 15 residues. This entry comes from a study of monozygotic twins with inflammatory bowel disease. TCRdb re-called the 5' RACE reads; one entry per CDR3 protein, DNA not given. The table counts a few hundred thousand distinct CDR3 sequences; about 2.5% lies in the top ten. General observations from the study: By inverse Simpson index, TCRbeta diversity was lower in IBD patients than in healthy co-twins. The sharing of clonotypes with others was lower in IBD patients than in healthy twins, especially with disease activity.

The gene calls are TRBV4-1 and TRBJ2-7. Material for sequencing was blood. The clonotype originates from a human donor with ulcerative colitis or Crohn's disease, or a healthy co-twin of an affected twin (not recorded which). Here the CDR3 reads CASSQLAAELYEQYF.